These T cell receptor beta chains were read from a single sample in a study of shared clonotypes between healthy human individuals. The data were produced by immunoSEQ multiplex PCR, yet TCRdb's version contains in-frame clones alone and is incomplete. The sample has about 110,000 clones; 68% are singletons. The specimen was memory CD8+ T cells sorted from blood. These receptors came from a woman in her 30s in good health. Each CDR3 is given with its conserved first and last residue. A D gene is named only where the DNA matches it firmly. For some rows the clone size is stated as once, few or many, or as a class when expanded; others skip it.

D gene,J gene,clone size,V gene,CDR3 DNA,CDR3 protein
NA,TRBJ2-1,once,TRBV4-2,TGTGCCAGCAATGGGGACGGGAGCTCCTACAATGAGCAGTTCTTC,CASNGDGSSYNEQFF
NA,TRBJ2-3,NA,TRBV19,TGTGCCAGTAGTGCTGGTTGGGGCACAGATACGCAGTATTTT,CASSAGWGTDTQYF
TRBD1,TRBJ1-2,many,TRBV7-3,TGTGCCAGCAGCGTCGGACAGGGAGGCTATGGCTACACCTTC,CASSVGQGGYGYTF
NA,TRBJ2-7,few,TRBV5-1,TGCGCCAGCAGCTCCCAGGGAAATTATAACGAGCAGTACTTC,CASSSQGNYNEQYF
NA,TRBJ2-7,NA,TRBV6-6,TGTGCCTCCGGGCAGGGGGGCTACGAGCAGTACTTC,CASGQGGYEQYF
NA,TRBJ1-2,NA,TRBV6-1,TGTGCCAGCCCGGCGGTTTGCTACACCTTC,CASPAVCYTF
TRBD2,TRBJ2-7,few,TRBV4-2,TGTGCCAGCAGCCAAGCAATTAGCGGGAGTTTTGCCGAGCAGTACTTC,CASSQAISGSFAEQYF
NA,TRBJ2-2,NA,TRBV19,TGTGCCAGTAGTATGCTAGCAGCCGGGGAGCTGTTTTTT,CASSMLAAGELFF
NA,TRBJ1-1,few,TRBV7-3,TGTGCCAGCAGCTCGCAGGGTGACACTGAAGCTTTCTTT,CASSSQGDTEAFF
TRBD1,TRBJ1-1,few,TRBV14,TGTGCCAGCAGCTACGGACAGGGAACTGAAGCTTTCTTT,CASSYGQGTEAFF
NA,TRBJ1-1,NA,TRBV6-1,TGTGCCAGCAGTGTAACATCAGGGGTGGGGAACACTGAAGCTTTCTTT,CASSVTSGVGNTEAFF
TRBD1,TRBJ1-2,NA,TRBV10-2,TGCGCCAGCAGTGGGACAGGGGACTATGGCTACACCTTC,CASSGTGDYGYTF
TRBD2,TRBJ2-3,NA,TRBV4-1,TGCGCCAGCAGCCAGAGACTAGCGGGAGGAGGAACAGATACGCAGTATTTT,CASSQRLAGGGTDTQYF
NA,TRBJ1-1,many,TRBV6-4,TGTGCCAGCAGTGACGATCCCGGGAAGGTCACTGAAGCTTTCTTT,CASSDDPGKVTEAFF
NA,TRBJ2-7,NA,TRBV28,TGTGCCAGCAGGCATATTAGCGGTACCTACGAGCAGTACTTC,CASRHISGTYEQYF
TRBD2,TRBJ2-1,NA,TRBV27,TGTGCCAGCAGTCGGACTAGCGATGAGCAGTTCTTC,CASSRTSDEQFF
TRBD1,TRBJ2-7,NA,TRBV7-9,TGTGCCAGCAGCGGACGGGACAGTAAAAGTACCAGCTCCTACGAGCAGTACTTC,CASSGRDSKSTSSYEQYF
NA,TRBJ2-2,NA,TRBV9,TGTGCCAGCAGCGTGGTAGGGAGGCCCGGGGAGCTGTTTTTT,CASSVVGRPGELFF
NA,TRBJ2-7,NA,TRBV28,TGTGCCAGCAGTTTAGTGGACGAGGCCTACGAGCAGTACTTC,CASSLVDEAYEQYF
TRBD1,TRBJ1-2,NA,TRBV25-1,TGTGCCAGCAGTGAATCAGGGGGCGACTATGGCTACACCTTC,CASSESGGDYGYTF
TRBD1,TRBJ2-5,NA,TRBV29-1,TGCAGCGTTGAAGCAGGGGGCTTCAAAGAGACCCAGTACTTC,CSVEAGGFKETQYF
TRBD1,TRBJ1-5,NA,TRBV28,TGTGCCAGCAGTCCCGTAGAAAGGGGGCGGGGCAATCAGCCCCAGCATTTT,CASSPVERGRGNQPQHF
TRBD1,TRBJ2-7,NA,TRBV28,TGTGCCAGCAGTTTAGGGACAGGGGTCCACGAGCAGTACTTC,CASSLGTGVHEQYF
TRBD1,TRBJ2-7,many,TRBV7-8,TGTGCCAGCAGCTTACCCGGGACAGAGACCTACGAGCAGTACTTC,CASSLPGTETYEQYF
TRBD1,TRBJ2-7,NA,TRBV7-8,TGTGCCAGCAGCTCCGGGACAGAGAGAACCTACGAGCAGTACTTC,CASSSGTERTYEQYF
NA,TRBJ2-5,NA,TRBV19,TGTGCCAGTAGTGGCTTGGGGGAGACCCAGTACTTC,CASSGLGETQYF
TRBD2,TRBJ2-1,NA,TRBV19,TGTGCCAGTAGTAACCCCCTAGCGGAGCCCGGCGGGAGCTACAATGAGCAGTTCTTC,CASSNPLAEPGGSYNEQFF
NA,TRBJ1-1,few,TRBV20-1,TGCAGTGCGCCCTTACAGGGCAAAGCTTTCTTT,CSAPLQGKAFF
NA,TRBJ2-1,NA,TRBV5-1,TGCGCCAGCAGCTTGGCAGCAGGGTCCTACAATGAGCAGTTCTTC,CASSLAAGSYNEQFF
TRBD1,TRBJ2-7,NA,TRBV2,TGTGCCAGCATTCATCCGGGACAGGGGCATGAGCAGTACTTC,CASIHPGQGHEQYF
NA,TRBJ2-7,NA,TRBV5-1,TGCGCCAGCAGCTTTGCCGACCGACCGAGGGGACCCCCCTACGAGCAGTACTTC,CASSFADRPRGPPYEQYF
NA,TRBJ1-2,NA,TRBV9,TGTGCCAGCAGCGTAGACAACTATGGCTACACCTTC,CASSVDNYGYTF
TRBD2,TRBJ2-7,few,TRBV5-1,TGCGCCAGCACTATAGCGGGAGAGGGCAACGAGCAGTACTTC,CASTIAGEGNEQYF
NA,TRBJ2-7,NA,TRBV21-1,TGTGCCAGCAGCAAAGTCGAGGTTTTAAATAACCAGGGATTAACCTACGAGCAGTACTTC,CASSKVEVLNNQGLTYEQYF
NA,TRBJ2-7,NA,TRBV27,TGTGCCAGCAGTTTATGGGGGGACGCCTACGAGCAGTACTTC,CASSLWGDAYEQYF
TRBD1,TRBJ2-7,NA,TRBV27,TGTGCCAGCAGTCCCGACAGGGACTACGAGCAGTACTTC,CASSPDRDYEQYF
NA,TRBJ2-3,NA,TRBV5-6,TGTGCCAGCAGCTTGTGGAGCACAGATACGCAGTATTTT,CASSLWSTDTQYF
NA,TRBJ2-7,NA,TRBV11-2,TGTGCCAGCAGCTTAACCCGGGGGACGTACGAGCAGTACTTC,CASSLTRGTYEQYF
TRBD1,TRBJ1-1,few,TRBV30,TGTGCCTGGGACAGGGATCAGAACACTGAAGCTTTCTTT,CAWDRDQNTEAFF
NA,TRBJ1-1,NA,TRBV6-6,TGTGCCAGCAGATGGACGGTTAACACTGAAGCTTTCTTT,CASRWTVNTEAFF
NA,TRBJ2-3,medium-sized,TRBV5-1,TGCGCCAGCAGCTTGGAGTCAGGGTTGGCAGATACGCAGTATTTT,CASSLESGLADTQYF
NA,TRBJ2-7,NA,TRBV10-2,TGCGCCAGCAGTGAGTCGTTTTATCGGTACGAGCAGTACTTC,CASSESFYRYEQYF
NA,TRBJ1-2,NA,TRBV4-1,TGCGCCAGCAGCCAAGACCTAGTCCTTAGTTATGGCTACACCTTC,CASSQDLVLSYGYTF
NA,TRBJ2-1,many,TRBV14,TGTGCCAGCAGCCCCCACTACGTTCCCCGTCAGTTCTTC,CASSPHYVPRQFF
NA,TRBJ2-5,once,TRBV4-1,TGCGCCAGCGGACAGCTGGCGGGAGTCCCTCAAGAGACCCAGTACTTC,CASGQLAGVPQETQYF
TRBD2,TRBJ2-7,NA,TRBV15,TGTGCCACCAGCAGAGAGTGGGCTAGCGGATCCTACGAGCAGTACTTC,CATSREWASGSYEQYF
NA,TRBJ1-2,few,TRBV5-6,TGTGCCAGCAGCTTACCGACAGGACTTCTAGATGGCTACACCTTC,CASSLPTGLLDGYTF
NA,TRBJ2-2,many,TRBV9,TGTGCCAGCAGCTCAAATTGGGAGACAGCGAACACCGGGGAGCTGTTTTTT,CASSSNWETANTGELFF